Detailed here is one T cell receptor beta chain. It lacks a known antigen. Given a far larger clone just one base away, this is likely a sequencing read error. The data originate from a study of shared clonotypes between healthy human individuals (dated by TCRdb to 2019 to 2021). The study in broad terms: The cohort included a few men and a couple of women between 18 and 49 years of age. Between about 0.94 and 8.9 billion PBMCs per donor were obtained by leukapheresis. Blood TCR repertoires of five healthy adults were deeply sequenced to estimate repertoire size and the extent of clonotype sharing between individuals. To increase sequencing depth and limit assay-specific biases, different laboratories used diverse techniques to prepare libraries and sequence TCR repertoires.

Donors were healthy HIV-negative adults with no recently reported acute infections or vaccinations. Every donor was a Caucasian adult residing in Nashville, Tennessee, USA. For unsorted samples, tens of millions of PBMCs were counted, and genomic DNA was extracted using the QIAamp DNA Blood Mini kit. After blood collection by leukapheresis, PBMCs were isolated using Ficoll-Histopaque density gradient centrifugation and then cryopreserved in the vapor phase of liquid nitrogen. Broader findings and caveats from the paper: Based on pairwise subsampling, the degree of clonotype sharing among donors was expected to be affected by sequencing depth. Because the study included a small number of donors, the genetic and exposure-history diversity represented was limited. Sampling was limited to blood, and TCR repertoires in tissue likely differ from TCR repertoires in blood.

CDR1 and CDR2 (SNHLY, FYNNEI) derive from the germline V gene. Measured from the cysteine to the phenylalanine, the CDR3 is 14 residues long. Only the CDR3 region is kept as DNA, spanning 42 bases read in frame from base 1. TCR CDR3 regions were amplified from genomic DNA by multiplex PCR using the deep immunoSEQ assay. Extracted genomic DNA from each cell subset was spread evenly across all wells of several immunoSEQ 96-well plates, with each plate serving as a replicate. For unsorted PBMC, 300 ng genomic DNA, equal to 25,000 to 35,000 T cell genomes, was loaded into each replicate PCR. Ten immunoSEQ deep assay plates were used to sequence the unsorted PBMC genomic DNA. Purified libraries were measured with a Qubit 3.0 fluorometer, size-checked on a Bioanalyzer 2100, and measured again with the KAPA Library Quantification kit. A separate single-read 150-cycle Illumina NextSeq 550 flow cell was used to sequence each immunoSEQ 96-well plate. In the paper's pipeline: The immunoSEQ output contained only junctional sequences without quality scores, so filtering could not match that applied to full-length reads. To assign V/J genes and CDR3, sequences were annotated using PyIR, a Python wrapper for IgBLAST v1.9, with IMGT germline references. Reads were removed for weak V/J assignments (E-value above 1e-6), missing CDR3, stop codons, out-of-frame junctions, or ambiguous translated residues. V3J clonotypes were defined as sequences sharing the same inferred V gene, J gene, and CDR3 amino acid sequence. Percentage overlap between repertoires was computed as shared unique clonotypes divided by the size of the smaller repertoire. Three approaches were used to assess repertoire richness: RTK rarefaction, the Chao1 estimator, and Recon v2.1 estimates of unobserved clonotypes. In TCRdb, the immuneACCESS table is reduced to in-frame sequences with V and J assigned. These tables do not hold every clone; where another copy was compared, an unresolved V gene accounts for under half, and the others remain unexplained. V and J calls and clone size are as listed in that table; D and trimming were resolved from the DNA. The sample contains around 500,000 clones, 81% of them found a single time. In total, the top ten clones hold roughly 13% of the sample.

The rearranged chain carries TRBV2 and TRBJ2-1; the D call could be TRBD1 or TRBD2, with each sharing 7 bases. Material for sequencing was PBMCs. The receptor was derived from a woman aged 40 to 49 in good health. Some clones in this sample may be carry-over from other donors' samples. The nucleotide sequence is TGTGCCAGCACCCCAGGGGGAGGGGACAATGGGCAGTTCTTC. Translation gives CASTPGGGDNGQFF.